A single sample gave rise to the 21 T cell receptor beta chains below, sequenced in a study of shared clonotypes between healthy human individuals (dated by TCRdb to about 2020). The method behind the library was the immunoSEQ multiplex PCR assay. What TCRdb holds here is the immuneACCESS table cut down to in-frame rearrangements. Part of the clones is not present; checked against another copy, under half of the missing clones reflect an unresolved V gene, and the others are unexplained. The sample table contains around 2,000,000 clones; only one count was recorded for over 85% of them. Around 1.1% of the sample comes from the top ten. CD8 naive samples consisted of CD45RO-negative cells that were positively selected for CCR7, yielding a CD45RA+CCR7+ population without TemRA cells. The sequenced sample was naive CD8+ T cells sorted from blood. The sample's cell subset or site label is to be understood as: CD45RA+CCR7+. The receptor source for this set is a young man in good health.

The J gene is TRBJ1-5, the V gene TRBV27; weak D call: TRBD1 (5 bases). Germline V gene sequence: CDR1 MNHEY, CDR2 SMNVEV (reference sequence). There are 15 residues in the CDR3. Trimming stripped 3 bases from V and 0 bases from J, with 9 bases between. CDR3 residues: CASSLGLLSNQPQHF. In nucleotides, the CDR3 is TGTGCCAGCAGTTTGGGACTCCTTAGCAATCAGCCCCAGCATTTT.

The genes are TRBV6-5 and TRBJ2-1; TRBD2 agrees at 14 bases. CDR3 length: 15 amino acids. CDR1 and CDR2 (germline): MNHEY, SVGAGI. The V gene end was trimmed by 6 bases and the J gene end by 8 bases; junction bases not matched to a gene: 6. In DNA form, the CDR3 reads TGTGCCAGCAGACCGACTAGCGGGGGGGCAGATGAGCAGTTCTTC. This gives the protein CASRPTSGGADEQFF.

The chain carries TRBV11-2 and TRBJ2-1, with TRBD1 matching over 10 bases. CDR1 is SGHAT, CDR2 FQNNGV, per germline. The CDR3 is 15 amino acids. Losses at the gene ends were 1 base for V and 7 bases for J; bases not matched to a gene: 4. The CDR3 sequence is CASSLGQGAKNEQFF. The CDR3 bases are TGTGCCAGCAGCTTAGGACAGGGGGCTAAAAATGAGCAGTTCTTC.

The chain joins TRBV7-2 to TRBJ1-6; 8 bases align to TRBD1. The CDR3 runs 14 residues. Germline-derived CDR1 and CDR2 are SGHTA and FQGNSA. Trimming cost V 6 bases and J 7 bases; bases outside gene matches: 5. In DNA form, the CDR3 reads TGTGCCAGCAGGGACAGGGTCCGGAATTCACCCCTCCACTTT. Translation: CASRDRVRNSPLHF.

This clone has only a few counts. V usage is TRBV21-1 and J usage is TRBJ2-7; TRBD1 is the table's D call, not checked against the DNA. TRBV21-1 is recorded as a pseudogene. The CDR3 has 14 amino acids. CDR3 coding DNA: TGTGCCAGGACGCCCGGGACAGATAACTACGAGCAGTACTTC. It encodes CARTPGTDNYEQYF.

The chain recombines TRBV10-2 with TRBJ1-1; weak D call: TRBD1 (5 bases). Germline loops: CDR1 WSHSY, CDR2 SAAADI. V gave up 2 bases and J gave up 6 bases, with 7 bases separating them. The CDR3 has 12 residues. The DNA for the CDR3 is TGCGCCAGCAGTGAGGGGGGGGCTGAAGCTTTCTTT. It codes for CASSEGGAEAFF.

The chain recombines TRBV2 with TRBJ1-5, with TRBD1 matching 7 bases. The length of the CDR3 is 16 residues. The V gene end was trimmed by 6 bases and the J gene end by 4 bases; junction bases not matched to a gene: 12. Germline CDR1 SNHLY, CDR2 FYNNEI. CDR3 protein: CASSEYGTAVNQPQHF. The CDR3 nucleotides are TGTGCCAGCAGCGAGTACGGGACAGCCGTAAATCAGCCCCAGCATTTT.

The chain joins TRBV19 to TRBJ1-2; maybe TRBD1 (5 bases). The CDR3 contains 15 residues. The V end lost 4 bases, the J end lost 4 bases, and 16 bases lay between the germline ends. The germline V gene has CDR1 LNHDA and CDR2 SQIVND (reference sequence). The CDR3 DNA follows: TGTGCCAGTAGTACCGGGACGTTTGCCTCCTATGGCTACACCTTC. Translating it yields CASSTGTFASYGYTF.

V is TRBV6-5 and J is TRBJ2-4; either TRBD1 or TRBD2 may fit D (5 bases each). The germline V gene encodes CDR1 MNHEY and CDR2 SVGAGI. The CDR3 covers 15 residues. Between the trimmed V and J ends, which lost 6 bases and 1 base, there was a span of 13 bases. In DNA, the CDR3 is TGTGCCAGCAGCCCGGGACCCCCGGCCAAAAACATTCAGTACTTC. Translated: CASSPGPPAKNIQYF.

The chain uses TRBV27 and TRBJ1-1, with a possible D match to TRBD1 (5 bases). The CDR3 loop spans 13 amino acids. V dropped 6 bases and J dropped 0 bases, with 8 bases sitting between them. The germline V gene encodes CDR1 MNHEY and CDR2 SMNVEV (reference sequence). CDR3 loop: CASSRALNTEAFF. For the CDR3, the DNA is TGTGCCAGCAGCAGGGCTCTGAACACTGAAGCTTTCTTT.

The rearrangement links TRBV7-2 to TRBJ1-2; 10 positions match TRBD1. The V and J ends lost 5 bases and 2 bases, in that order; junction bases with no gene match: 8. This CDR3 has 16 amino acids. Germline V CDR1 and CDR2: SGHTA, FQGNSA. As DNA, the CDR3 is TGTGCCAGCAGCACCCATGGGGGACAGGGGAACTATGGCTACACCTTC. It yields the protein CASSTHGGQGNYGYTF.

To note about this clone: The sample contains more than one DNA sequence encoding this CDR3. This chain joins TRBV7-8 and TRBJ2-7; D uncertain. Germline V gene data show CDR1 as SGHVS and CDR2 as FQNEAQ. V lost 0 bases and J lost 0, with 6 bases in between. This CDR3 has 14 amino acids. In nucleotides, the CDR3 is TGTGCCAGCAGCTTAGCGGCGAGCTCCTACGAGCAGTACTTC. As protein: CASSLAASSYEQYF. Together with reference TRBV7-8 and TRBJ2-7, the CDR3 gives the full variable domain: GAGVSQSPRYKVAKRGQDVALRCDPISGHVSLFWYQQALGQGPEFLTYFQNEAQLDKSGLPSDRFFAERPEGSVSTLKIQRTQQEDSAVYLCASSLAASSYEQYFGPGTRLTVT.

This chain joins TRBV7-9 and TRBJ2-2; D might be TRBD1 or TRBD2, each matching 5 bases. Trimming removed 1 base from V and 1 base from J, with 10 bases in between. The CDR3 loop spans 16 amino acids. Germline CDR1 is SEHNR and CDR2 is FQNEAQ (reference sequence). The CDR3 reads CASSLGDGLNTGELFF. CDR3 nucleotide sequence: TGTGCCAGCAGCTTAGGGGACGGGCTGAACACCGGGGAGCTGTTTTTT.

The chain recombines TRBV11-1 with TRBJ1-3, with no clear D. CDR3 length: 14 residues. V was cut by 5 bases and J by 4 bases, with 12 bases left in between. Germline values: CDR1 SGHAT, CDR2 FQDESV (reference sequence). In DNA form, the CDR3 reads TGTGCCAGCAGCCCGACGCAATACGGAAACACCATATATTTT. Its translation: CASSPTQYGNTIYF.

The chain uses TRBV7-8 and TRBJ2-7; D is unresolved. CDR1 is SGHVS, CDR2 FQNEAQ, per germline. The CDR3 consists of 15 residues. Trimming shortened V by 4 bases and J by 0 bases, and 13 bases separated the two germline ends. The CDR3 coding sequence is TGTGCCAGCAGCTCCGAATTGGGTGTCTCCTACGAGCAGTACTTC. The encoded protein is CASSSELGVSYEQYF.

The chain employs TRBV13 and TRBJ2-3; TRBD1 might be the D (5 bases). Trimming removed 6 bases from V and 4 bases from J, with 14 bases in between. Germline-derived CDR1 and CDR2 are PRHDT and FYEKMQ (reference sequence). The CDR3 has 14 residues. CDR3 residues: CASSPGANSDTQYF. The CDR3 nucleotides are TGTGCCAGCAGTCCTGGGGCCAACTCAGATACGCAGTATTTT.

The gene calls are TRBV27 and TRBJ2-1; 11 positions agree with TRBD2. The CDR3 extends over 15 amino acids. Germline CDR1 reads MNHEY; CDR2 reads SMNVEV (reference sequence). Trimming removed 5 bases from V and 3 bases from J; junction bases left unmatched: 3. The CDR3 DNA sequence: TGTGCCAGCAGTATACTAGCGGGGGACTACAATGAGCAGTTCTTC. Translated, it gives CASSILAGDYNEQFF.

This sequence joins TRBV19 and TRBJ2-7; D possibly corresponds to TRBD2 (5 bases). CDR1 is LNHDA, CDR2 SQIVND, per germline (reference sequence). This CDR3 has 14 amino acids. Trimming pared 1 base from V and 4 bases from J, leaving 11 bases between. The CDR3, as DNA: TGTGCCAGTAGTATAGCAGAGAGGGCATACGAGCAGTACTTC. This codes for CASSIAERAYEQYF.

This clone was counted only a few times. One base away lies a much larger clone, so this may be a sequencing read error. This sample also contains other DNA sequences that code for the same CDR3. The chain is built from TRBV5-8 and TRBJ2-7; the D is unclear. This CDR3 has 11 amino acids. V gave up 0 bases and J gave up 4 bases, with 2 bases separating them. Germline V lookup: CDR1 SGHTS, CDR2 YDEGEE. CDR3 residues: CASSLGYEQYF. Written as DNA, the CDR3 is TGTGCCAGCAGCTTGGGATACGAGCAGTACTTC.

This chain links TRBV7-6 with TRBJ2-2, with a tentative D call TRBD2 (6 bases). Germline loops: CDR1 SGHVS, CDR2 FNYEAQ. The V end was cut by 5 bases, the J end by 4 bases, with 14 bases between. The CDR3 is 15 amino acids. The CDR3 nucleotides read TGTGCCAGCAGCGAGGGACTCTCCAGCACCGGGGAGCTGTTTTTT. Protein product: CASSEGLSSTGELFF.

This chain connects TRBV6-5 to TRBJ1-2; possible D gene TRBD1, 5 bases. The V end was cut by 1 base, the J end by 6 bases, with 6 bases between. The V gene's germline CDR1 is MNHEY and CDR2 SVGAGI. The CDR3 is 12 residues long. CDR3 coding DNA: TGTGCCAGCAGTTACTGGGGGAATGGCTACACCTTC. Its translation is CASSYWGNGYTF.